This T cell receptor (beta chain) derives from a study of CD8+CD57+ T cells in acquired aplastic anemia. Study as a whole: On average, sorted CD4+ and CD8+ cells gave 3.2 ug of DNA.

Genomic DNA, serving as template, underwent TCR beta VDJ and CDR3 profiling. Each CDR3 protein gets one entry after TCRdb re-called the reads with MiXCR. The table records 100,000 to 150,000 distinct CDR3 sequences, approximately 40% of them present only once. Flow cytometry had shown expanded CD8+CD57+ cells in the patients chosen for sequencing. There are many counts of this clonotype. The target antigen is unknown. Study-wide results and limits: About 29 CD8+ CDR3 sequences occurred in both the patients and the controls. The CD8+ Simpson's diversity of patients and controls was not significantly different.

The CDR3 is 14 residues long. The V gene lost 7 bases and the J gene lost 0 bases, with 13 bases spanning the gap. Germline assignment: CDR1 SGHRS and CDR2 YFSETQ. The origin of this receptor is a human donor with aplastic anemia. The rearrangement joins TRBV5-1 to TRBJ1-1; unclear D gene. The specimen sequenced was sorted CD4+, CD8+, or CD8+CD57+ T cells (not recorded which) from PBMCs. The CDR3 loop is CASYKSTMNTEAFF. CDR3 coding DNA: TGCGCCAGCTACAAATCGACAATGAACACTGAAGCTTTCTTT.